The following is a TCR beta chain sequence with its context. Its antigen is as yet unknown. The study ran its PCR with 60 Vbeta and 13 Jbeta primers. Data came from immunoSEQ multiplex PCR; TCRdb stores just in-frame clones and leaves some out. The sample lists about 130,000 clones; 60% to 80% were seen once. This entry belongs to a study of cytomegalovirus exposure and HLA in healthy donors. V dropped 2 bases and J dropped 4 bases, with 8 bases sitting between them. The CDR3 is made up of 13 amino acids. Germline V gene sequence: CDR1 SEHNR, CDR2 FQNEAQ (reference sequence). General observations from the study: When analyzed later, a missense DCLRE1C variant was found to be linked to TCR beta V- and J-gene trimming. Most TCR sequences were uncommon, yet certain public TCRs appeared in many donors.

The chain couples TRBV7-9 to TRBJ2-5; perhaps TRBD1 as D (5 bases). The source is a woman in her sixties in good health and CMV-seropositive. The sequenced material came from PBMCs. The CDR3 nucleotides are TGTGCCAGCAGCTTACGGCAGGGAGAGACCCAGTACTTC. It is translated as CASSLRQGETQYF.